The 27 T cell receptor beta chains below were found in one sample sequenced in a study of technical replicates of blood from a few donors. Sequencing used immunoSEQ multiplex PCR; TCRdb keeps in-frame clones, though not all of them. The sample records nearly 80,000 clones, 95% to 98% being singletons. The sequenced sample consisted of T cells isolated from PBMCs. The source is a human donor in good health.

The chain carries TRBV9 and TRBJ2-4; 8 bases map to TRBD2. Germline trimming cut 3 bases from V and 8 bases from J; bases unmatched to any gene: 7. This CDR3 region has 14 residues. Germline-derived CDR1 and CDR2 are SGDLS and YYNGEE. The CDR3 is CASSAGTSRDIQYF. The CDR3 nucleotides are TGTGCCAGCAGCGCCGGGACTAGTCGGGACATTCAGTACTTC.

The chain combines TRBV9 with TRBJ1-4; D is perhaps TRBD1 (5 bases). The CDR3 has 14 amino acids. V was shortened by 1 base and J by 8 bases, with 12 bases between the two germline ends. Germline lookup yields CDR1 SGDLS and CDR2 YYNGEE. The CDR3 DNA reads as TGTGCCAGCAGCGTACAAGGGGTTGGCGAAAAACTGTTTTTT. Protein sequence: CASSVQGVGEKLFF.

This clone appeared a few times. The chain carries TRBV10-1 and TRBJ2-7, with a weak D call TRBD1 (6 bases). The V end lost 3 bases, the J end lost 1 base, and 10 bases lay between the germline ends. This CDR3 comprises 14 residues. CDR1 is WNHNN and CDR2 is SYGVQD in the germline V gene (reference sequence). CDR3 nucleotides: TGCGCCAGCAGTGACAGGGGAAGTTCCTACGAGCAGTACTTC. This translates into CASSDRGSSYEQYF.

This clone was seen more than once but under ten times. V gene TRBV20-1 combines with J gene TRBJ1-2; no clear D. Germline values: CDR1 DFQATT, CDR2 SNEGSKA (reference sequence). The ends were cut back, 5 bases at V and 7 bases at J, with 5 bases in the middle. CDR3 size: 9 residues. CDR3 nucleotides: TGCAGTGCTGAGGGTGGCTACACCTTC. It is translated as CSAEGGYTF.

This clone was detected once. The chain joins TRBV4-2 to TRBJ1-2, with D perhaps TRBD1 (6 bases). This CDR3 comprises 13 residues. The germline V gene encodes CDR1 LGHNA and CDR2 YNFKEQ. With 1 base removed from V and 7 bases from J, the gap between germline ends came to 10 bases. This CDR3 reads CASSQADRSGYTF. The CDR3 nucleotides are TGTGCCAGCAGCCAAGCCGACAGGAGTGGCTACACCTTC.

The chain couples TRBV15 to TRBJ2-2; 8 bases align to TRBD2. Losses at the gene ends were 8 bases for V and 0 bases for J; bases not matched to a gene: 5. CDR3 size: 15 residues. In germline, CDR1 is LNHNV, CDR2 YYDKDF (reference sequence). The CDR3 loop reads CATGVLAANTGELFF. CDR3 DNA sequence: TGTGCCACCGGGGTACTAGCGGCGAACACCGGGGAGCTGTTTTTT.

This chain connects TRBV4-2 to TRBJ1-3, with 10 bases fitting TRBD1. This CDR3 contains 16 residues. The germline V gene encodes CDR1 LGHNA and CDR2 YNFKEQ. V lost 4 bases, J lost 2 bases, and 5 bases stayed unmatched. The CDR3 spells CASSLTGTGAGNTIYF. For the CDR3, the DNA is TGTGCCAGCAGCCTCACCGGGACAGGGGCTGGAAACACCATATATTTT.

The chain's CDR3 is CASSYTRDSYEQYF. In nucleotides, the CDR3 is TGCGCCAGCAGCTATACCCGGGACTCATACGAGCAGTACTTC. The chain links TRBV5-1 to TRBJ2-7, with D perhaps TRBD2 (6 bases). Trimming took off 3 bases at V and 4 bases at J, with 14 bases between the two ends. This CDR3 has 14 amino acids. Germline V CDR1 and CDR2: SGHRS, YFSETQ.

This clone was found once. The chain employs TRBV7-2 and TRBJ2-1; D unresolved. V was pared by 7 bases and J by 5 bases, with 12 bases between. CDR3 length: 13 residues. Germline CDR1 reads SGHTA; CDR2 reads FQGNSA. The CDR3 nucleotides are TGTGCCAGCATCAGGCCGACGAACAATGAGCAGTTCTTC. Protein product: CASIRPTNNEQFF. Using reference TRBV7-2 and TRBJ2-1 for the parts outside the CDR3, the full variable domain is GAGVSQSPSNKVTEKGKDVELRCDPISGHTALYWYRQSLGQGLEFLIYFQGNSAPDKSGLPSDRFSAERTGGSVSTLTIQRTQQEDSAVYLCASIRPTNNEQFFGPGTRLTVL.

The chain joins TRBV9 to TRBJ1-3; tentatively, D is TRBD1 (5 bases). Germline CDR1 is SGDLS and CDR2 is YYNGEE. The CDR3 contains 14 residues. Trimming took off 4 bases at V and 0 bases at J, with 8 bases between the two ends. The CDR3 DNA reads as TGTGCCAGCAGCCAACAGGACTCTGGAAACACCATATATTTT. This translates into CASSQQDSGNTIYF.

V is TRBV4-1 and J is TRBJ2-7, with a possible D match to TRBD1 (5 bases). The germline gives CDR1 MGHRA, CDR2 YSYEKL. The CDR3 runs 11 residues. V was shortened by 5 bases and J by 7 bases, with 9 bases between the two germline ends. The CDR3 sequence: CASSSAGEQYF. Here the CDR3 DNA reads TGCGCCAGCAGCTCTGCAGGGGAGCAGTACTTC.

The chain combines TRBV7-8 with TRBJ1-1, with D uncertain. The germline gives CDR1 SGHVS, CDR2 FQNEAQ. The V gene lost 2 bases and the J gene lost 1 base, with 8 bases spanning the gap. The CDR3 has 14 amino acids. The CDR3: CASSLLQWNTEAFF. CDR3 DNA sequence: TGTGCCAGCAGCTTACTACAGTGGAACACTGAAGCTTTCTTT.

The rearrangement uses TRBV19 and TRBJ2-2; D uncertain. This CDR3 spans 14 amino acids. Trimming left V 7 bases short and J 2 bases short, with 11 bases between. Per germline, CDR1 LNHDA and CDR2 SQIVND (reference sequence). This chain's CDR3 is CASKIQTNTGELFF. CDR3 sequence (DNA): TGTGCCAGTAAGATACAGACCAACACCGGGGAGCTGTTTTTT.

Only one count was recorded for this clone. CDR3 loop: CSVNRGSADTQYF. CDR3 coding DNA: TGCAGCGTTAACAGGGGGTCCGCAGATACGCAGTATTTT. The V and J genes are TRBV29-1 and TRBJ2-3; 8 positions agree with TRBD1. V lost 5 bases, J lost 4 bases, and 5 bases stayed unmatched. The CDR3 contains 13 residues. Germline assignment: CDR1 SQVTM and CDR2 ANQGSEA.

V is TRBV30 and J is TRBJ2-2; 11 bases agree with TRBD2. The J segment lost 5 bases and the V segment lost 4 bases, leaving 9 bases of the junction unmatched. The CDR3 has 16 amino acids. The germline V gene has CDR1 GTSNPN and CDR2 SVGIG (reference sequence). The CDR3 reads CAWIPSSGRETGELFF. For the CDR3, the DNA is TGTGCCTGGATTCCCAGTAGCGGGAGGGAGACCGGGGAGCTGTTTTTT.

The genes are TRBV11-3 and TRBJ2-5; 7 bases map to TRBD2. The CDR3 has 16 amino acids. Germline CDR1 reads SGHNT; CDR2 reads YENEEA. Trimming at V came to 1 base and at J to 4 bases, leaving 9 bases not matched to a gene. The chain's CDR3 is CASSLGYGLVGETQYF. CDR3 bases: TGTGCCAGCAGCTTAGGGTATGGACTAGTTGGAGAGACCCAGTACTTC.

V and J are TRBV4-3 and TRBJ2-3; TRBD1 agrees at 7 bases. This CDR3 is built from 16 residues. Per the germline V gene, CDR1 is LGHNA and CDR2 is YSLEER. The J segment lost 5 bases and the V segment lost 4 bases, leaving 12 bases of the junction unmatched. The CDR3 nucleotides are TGCGCCAGCAGCCGCATGGGTAGGGGGCAGCAAGATACGCAGTATTTT. This translates into CASSRMGRGQQDTQYF.

The V call is TRBV11-2, the J call TRBJ2-1; 10 nucleotides match TRBD1. V lost 1 base, J lost 9 bases, and 3 bases stayed unmatched. The CDR3 runs to 14 residues. The germline gives CDR1 SGHAT, CDR2 FQNNGV. CDR3 loop: CASSLGQGAGEQFF. The CDR3 DNA reads as TGTGCCAGCAGCTTAGGACAGGGGGCAGGTGAGCAGTTCTTC.

The J gene is TRBJ1-1, the V gene TRBV11-3; TRBD1 matches 9 bases. Germline assignment: CDR1 SGHNT and CDR2 YENEEA. The CDR3 runs 16 residues. Trimming removed 4 bases from V and 1 base from J; junction bases left unmatched: 7. The CDR3 DNA reads as TGTGCCAGCAGCTCATTTTCACAGGGGGCGAACACTGAAGCTTTCTTT. Its translation is CASSSFSQGANTEAFF.

This clone was seen just once. The chain carries TRBV5-1 and TRBJ2-2; D is possibly TRBD2 (5 bases). Per germline, CDR1 SGHRS and CDR2 YFSETQ. V lost 1 base and J lost 2, with 9 bases in between. This CDR3 contains 15 residues. CDR3 region: CASSLYEGNTGELFF. CDR3 sequence (DNA): TGCGCCAGCAGCTTGTATGAGGGAAACACCGGGGAGCTGTTTTTT.

The chain joins TRBV20-1 to TRBJ2-7; 8 nucleotides align to TRBD2. This CDR3 region has 11 residues. The V segment lost 6 bases and the J segment 3 bases; nucleotides outside the gene matches: 1. Germline V CDR1 and CDR2: DFQATT, SNEGSKA (reference sequence). The CDR3 bases are TGCAGTGCCAGCGGGAGCTACGAGCAGTACTTC. Its translation: CSASGSYEQYF.

The chain is built from TRBV11-2 and TRBJ2-3; 9 bases are shared with TRBD2. With V trimmed by 2 bases and J by 5 bases, 8 bases remained unmatched. CDR1 and CDR2 (germline): SGHAT, FQNNGV. The CDR3 is made up of 16 amino acids. CDR3: CASSLLTGRGGDTQYF. For the CDR3, the DNA is TGTGCCAGCAGCTTACTGACCGGGCGGGGGGGAGATACGCAGTATTTT.

The V gene is TRBV29-1, the J gene TRBJ2-7; 8 nucleotides agree with TRBD1. Looked up from germline, CDR1 is SQVTM and CDR2 is ANQGSEA. The CDR3 is 13 residues long. V lost 6 bases and J lost 2; bases outside the gene matches: 6. The CDR3 DNA follows: TGCAGCGTATCTCTGGGACAGGCCTACGAGCAGTACTTC. It codes for CSVSLGQAYEQYF.

The chain has TRBV5-4 and TRBJ2-3, with TRBD2 matching 7 bases. CDR3 length equals 18 residues. The germline V gene encodes CDR1 SGHNT and CDR2 YYREEE (reference sequence). V was pared by 0 bases and J by 5 bases, with 15 bases of the junction left unmatched. The CDR3 protein is CASSLAEWSGTARDTQYF. CDR3 bases: TGTGCCAGCAGCTTGGCCGAGTGGAGCGGGACTGCTCGAGATACGCAGTATTTT.

The V call is TRBV6-1, the J call TRBJ2-1, with a possible D match to TRBD1 (6 bases). Germline CDR1 reads MNHNS; CDR2 reads SASEGT. V lost 2 bases and J 9 bases, leaving 11 bases between the germline ends. CDR3 size: 13 residues. The CDR3 DNA is TGTGCCAGCAGTGAATGGACAGCCGGTGAGCAGTTCTTC. This encodes CASSEWTAGEQFF.

The CDR3 here is CASSEYSVTQYF. In nucleotides, the CDR3 is TGTGCCAGCAGTGAATATTCAGTGACCCAGTACTTC. The chain couples TRBV6-1 to TRBJ2-5; D is uncertain. Germline lookup yields CDR1 MNHNS and CDR2 SASEGT. The CDR3 contains 12 residues. V lost 2 bases and J 7 bases, leaving 8 bases between the germline ends.

This chain connects TRBV30 to TRBJ2-7, with 7 bases lining up with TRBD2. J gave up 3 bases and V 3 bases, and 5 bases lay outside the gene matches. The germline V gene encodes CDR1 GTSNPN and CDR2 SVGIG (reference sequence). CDR3 size: 13 residues. Here the CDR3 DNA reads TGTGCCTGGAGGGCTAGCGGTATCTACGAGCAGTACTTC. This gives the protein CAWRASGIYEQYF.